This TCR beta chain was profiled in a study of blood T cells in healthy people across ages. PCR was performed a second time for about 6 to 12 cycles using a sample-barcoded 5' primer and a J-beta primer mix. TCRdb used MiXCR to reprocess the 5' RACE reads, holding one entry per CDR3 protein. Of 1.8 million or so distinct CDR3 sequences listed, about two fifths are singletons. The CDR3 length is 16 residues. The V and J ends lost 0 bases and 3 bases, in that order; junction bases with no gene match: 6. CDR1 ENHRY and CDR2 SYGVKD come from the germline V gene. Staff drew roughly 10 milliliters of peripheral blood from each donor. This clonotype was seen a few times. The antigen is undetermined. Study-wide points: Estimated diversity across one million T cells was deemed an underestimate.

V is TRBV10-3 and J is TRBJ2-7; 9 bases map to TRBD2. Specimen: blood. This clonotype was obtained from a human donor in good health. CDR3 residues: CAISESQGLADYEQYF. The CDR3 DNA reads as TGTGCCATCAGTGAGTCCCAGGGACTAGCAGACTACGAGCAGTACTTC.